This TCR beta chain was identified in a study of patients and donors after allogeneic stem cell transplantation. TCRdb processed the RT-PCR reads anew with MiXCR; each CDR3 protein has one entry. The table records 150,000 to 250,000 distinct CDR3 sequences, around two fifths of them present only once. The TCR comes from a human donor who was either an allogeneic HSCT recipient or a stem cell or donor lymphocyte infusion donor (not recorded which). It is not recorded whose cells these are; they may come from a transplant donor. Sequenced material: blood, either unsorted or a sorted T cell fraction (not recorded which).

The CDR3 DNA reads as TGTGCCAGCAGCCCGGGACTAGTTACAGATACGCAGTATTTT. It encodes CASSPGLVTDTQYF. The rearrangement links TRBV7-2 to TRBJ2-3, with 8 bases lining up with TRBD2. The CDR3 contains 14 residues. In germline, CDR1 is SGHTA, CDR2 FQGNSA. The trim removed 5 bases at V and 3 bases at J, leaving 4 bases unmatched.